A single sample gave rise to the 5 T cell receptor beta chains below, sequenced in a study of cytomegalovirus exposure and HLA in healthy donors. In the PCR, 60 Vbeta and 13 Jbeta primers were used. Clones were read by immunoSEQ multiplex PCR, and TCRdb kept only the in-frame ones, dropping some. The sample includes 150,000 to 200,000 clones, 65% to 80% of them seen just once. Sequenced material: PBMCs. Receptors were obtained from a woman aged 40 to 49 in good health and CMV-seronegative.

This chain uses TRBV19 with TRBJ2-1; D not certain. This CDR3 comprises 12 residues. The V end was cut by 2 bases, the J end by 9 bases, with 8 bases between. Germline lookup yields CDR1 LNHDA and CDR2 SQIVND (reference sequence). The CDR3 DNA follows: TGTGCCAGTAGTATATGGCTAGGTGAGCAGTTCTTC. It yields the protein CASSIWLGEQFF.

The V call is TRBV5-1, the J call TRBJ1-2, with D possibly TRBD1 on 6 matching bases. The CDR3 runs 15 residues. The germline V gene encodes CDR1 SGHRS and CDR2 YFSETQ. V lost 0 bases and J lost 0, with 9 bases in between. CDR3 sequence reads: CASSLDGTSNYGYTF. The CDR3 DNA is TGCGCCAGCAGCTTGGATGGGACATCTAACTATGGCTACACCTTC.

The chain carries TRBV7-9 and TRBJ1-2, with 11 bases identical to TRBD1. The CDR3 runs to 16 residues. Germline lookup yields CDR1 SEHNR and CDR2 FQNEAQ (reference sequence). The V and J ends lost 0 bases and 4 bases, in that order; junction bases with no gene match: 4. The CDR3 sequence is CASSLAMGTGGYGYTF. The CDR3 DNA follows: TGTGCCAGCAGCTTAGCTATGGGGACAGGGGGCTATGGCTACACCTTC.

This clone was seen a handful of times. This rearrangement joins TRBV19 to TRBJ1-1; 7 positions agree with TRBD1. The CDR3 totals 13 residues. Trimming cost V 5 bases and J 3 bases; bases outside gene matches: 3. Germline assignment: CDR1 LNHDA and CDR2 SQIVND (reference sequence). CDR3 bases: TGTGCCAGTAGTGCAGACAGGGACACTGAAGCTTTCTTT. Its protein is CASSADRDTEAFF.

The chain has TRBV19 and TRBJ1-3, with a tentative D call TRBD1 (6 bases). CDR3 length: 15 residues. V was trimmed by 5 bases and J by 1 base, leaving 12 bases between them. Germline assignment: CDR1 LNHDA and CDR2 SQIVND (reference sequence). Written as DNA, the CDR3 is TGTGCCAGTAGTCCGTGGACAGCATCTGGAAACACCATATATTTT. Its protein is CASSPWTASGNTIYF.